This T cell receptor (beta chain) derives from a study of identical twins. Carrying unique molecular identifiers, the cDNA also gained a universal primer site through template switching. TCRdb ran MiXCR on the 5' RACE reads and lists one entry per CDR3 protein. The sample has some 500,000 distinct CDR3 sequences; roughly an eighth are singletons. Study-wide results and limits: Findings came from cross-sectional statistics, without long-term follow-up of donors. Whereas memory repertoires showed no such difference, abundant cord blood beta clonotypes carried fewer insertions.

This clonotype was recorded a few times. Its target is not known. CDR3 length: 15 amino acids. V lost 2 bases to trimming and J lost 3 bases, with 14 bases between them. Looked up from germline, CDR1 is MNHEY and CDR2 is SMNVEV (reference sequence). This sample was shared with a second study, whose subject was yellow fever vaccine responses in identical twins.

This clonotype was sampled from a woman between 18 and 29 years old in good health. Sequencing was done on a sample of CD4+ T cells sorted from blood. The gene calls are TRBV27 and TRBJ2-7; the D gene is possibly TRBD1 (6 bases). CDR3 sequence: CASSLGGGWVYEQYF. CDR3 bases: TGTGCCAGCAGTTTAGGTGGGGGCTGGGTCTACGAGCAGTACTTC.